Listed below are T cell receptor beta chains from one sample, sequenced in a study of CD8 T cells in Susac syndrome. TCRdb called the immunoSEQ multiplex PCR reads again in MiXCR, with one record for every CDR3 protein. The sample has about 150,000 distinct CDR3 sequences; roughly 95% are singletons. Sequencing input: CD4+ T cells from PBMCs. These TCRs come from a human donor with Susac syndrome. The CDR3 runs from the conserved cysteine through the conserved F or W. The D gene is left open where the match is weak. Not every row has a clone size; where given, it reads once, few, many or a size class.

d_gene	abundance	j_gene	v_gene	CDR3nt	CDR3aa
NA	NA	TRBJ2-1	TRBV7-2	TGTGCCAGCAGCCCCCGGGCAGGGCCTCAGTTCTTC	CASSPRAGPQFF
TRBD2	NA	TRBJ2-5	TRBV29-1	TGCAGCGTTGAACCAGCGGGGGGCCGGGAGACCCAGTACTTC	CSVEPAGGRETQYF
TRBD2	NA	TRBJ2-1	TRBV9	TGTGCCAGCAGCTTTAGCGGGGGGGCCCCCGGTGAGCAGTTCTTC	CASSFSGGAPGEQFF
NA	once	TRBJ1-2	TRBV29-1	TGCAGCGTTGCGGGCCCTGGGGACTATGGCTACACCTTC	CSVAGPGDYGYTF
NA	few	TRBJ2-4	TRBV7-2	TGTGCCAGCAGCTCCACCGCGGGCCTGGCGGACATTCAGTACTTC	CASSSTAGLADIQYF
NA	NA	TRBJ1-1	TRBV2	TGTGCCAGCAGTGTCGAGGAAGCTTTCTTT	CASSVEEAFF
TRBD1	NA	TRBJ1-1	TRBV5-6	TGTGCCAGCACCAGGAAGGGGGCCCAAAACACTGAAGCTTTCTTT	CASTRKGAQNTEAFF
NA	NA	TRBJ2-7	TRBV20-1	TGCAGTGCGCTATATGGGGGGCTCTACGAGCAGTACTTC	CSALYGGLYEQYF
NA	NA	TRBJ2-5	TRBV4-2	TGTGCCAGCAGCCAATCGCAGTTGGCGGGGCTCCAAGAGACCCAGTACTTC	CASSQSQLAGLQETQYF
TRBD1	NA	TRBJ2-7	TRBV6-6	TGTGCCAGCAGAACATCGGGACAGTCCTACGAGCAGTACTTC	CASRTSGQSYEQYF
NA	NA	TRBJ2-5	TRBV7-9	TGTGCCAGCAGCCGGGACCCACCCAAAGAGACCCAGTACTTC	CASSRDPPKETQYF
TRBD1	NA	TRBJ1-2	TRBV20-1	TGCAGTGCTTCCGGGACAGATGATTATGGCTACACCTTC	CSASGTDDYGYTF
NA	NA	TRBJ1-4	TRBV9	TGTGCCAGCAGCGCTCAGGGATATGAAAAACTGTTTTTT	CASSAQGYEKLFF
NA	NA	TRBJ1-3	TRBV20-1	TGCAGTGCGAGAGGGGAGAACACCATATATTTT	CSARGENTIYF